The 5 T cell receptor beta chains below come from one sample, sequenced in a study of cytotoxic CD8 clonotypes in ibrutinib-treated CLL. Using immunoSEQ multiplex PCR, the repertoire was profiled, and TCRdb retains in-frame clones only, with some absent. The repertoire holds roughly 180,000 clones, with over 60% as singletons. The specimen comprised PBMCs, sampled after 24 months of ibrutinib treatment. All receptors derive from a human donor with chronic lymphocytic leukemia.

The sample holds a few counts of this clone. The chain is built from TRBV15 and TRBJ1-2; 8 nucleotides line up with TRBD1. The J segment lost 7 bases and the V segment lost 5 bases, leaving 9 bases of the junction unmatched. The CDR3 is 14 amino acids. The germline V gene encodes CDR1 LNHNV and CDR2 YYDKDF (reference sequence). This chain's CDR3 is CATSARTGISGYTF. DNA for the CDR3: TGTGCCACCAGCGCACGGACAGGGATCTCTGGCTACACCTTC.

This chain uses TRBV9 with TRBJ2-7, with D possibly being TRBD2 (5 bases). Germline CDR1 reads SGDLS; CDR2 reads YYNGEE. Trimming shortened V by 4 bases and J by 2 bases, and 10 bases separated the two germline ends. The CDR3 runs 13 residues. The CDR3, as DNA: TGTGCCAGCAGCCCTGGACTTCCCTACGAGCAGTACTTC. It encodes CASSPGLPYEQYF.

The chain links TRBV19 to TRBJ2-7; D remains ambiguous. Germline V CDR1 and CDR2: LNHDA, SQIVND (reference sequence). CDR3 length: 13 amino acids. V was cut by 3 bases and J by 3 bases, with 9 bases left in between. The CDR3 protein is CASSINRNYEQYF. CDR3 in DNA: TGTGCCAGTAGTATCAACCGGAACTACGAGCAGTACTTC.

This clone was detected only a few times. V gene TRBV27 combines with J gene TRBJ2-2; tentatively, D is TRBD1 (5 bases). Germline-derived CDR1 and CDR2 are MNHEY and SMNVEV (reference sequence). The CDR3 is 17 amino acids. The V end lost 0 bases, the J end lost 5 bases, and 16 bases lay between the germline ends. CDR3 nucleotide sequence: TGTGCCAGCAGTTTATCGGAACAGGCCGTAGGTACCGGGGAGCTGTTTTTT. It translates to CASSLSEQAVGTGELFF.

The chain has TRBV7-9 and TRBJ1-2, with a tentative D call TRBD1 (5 bases). Germline lookup yields CDR1 SEHNR and CDR2 FQNEAQ (reference sequence). This CDR3 comprises 14 residues. The germline V and J ends were trimmed by 3 bases and 6 bases, with 14 bases remaining between them. This CDR3 reads CASSFRRPGDGYTF. In DNA form, the CDR3 reads TGTGCCAGCAGCTTTCGACGGCCGGGGGATGGCTACACCTTC. The whole variable domain, remainder taken from reference TRBV7-9 and TRBJ1-2, is DTGVSQNPRHKITKRGQNVTFRCDPISEHNRLYWYRQTLGQGPEFLTYFQNEAQLEKSRLLSDRFSAERPKGSFSTLEIQRTEQGDSAMYLCASSFRRPGDGYTFGSGTRLTVV.